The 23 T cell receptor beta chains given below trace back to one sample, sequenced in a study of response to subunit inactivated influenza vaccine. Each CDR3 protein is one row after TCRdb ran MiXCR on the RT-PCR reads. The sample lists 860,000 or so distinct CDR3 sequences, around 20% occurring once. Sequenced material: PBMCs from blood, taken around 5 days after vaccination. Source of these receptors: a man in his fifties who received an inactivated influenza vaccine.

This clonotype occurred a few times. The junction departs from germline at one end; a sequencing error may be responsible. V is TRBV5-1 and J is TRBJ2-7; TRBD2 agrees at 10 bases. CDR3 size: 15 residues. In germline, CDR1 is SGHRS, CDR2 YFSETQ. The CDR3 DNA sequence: TGTGCCAGCAGCTTAGGCCTAGCGGGAGAGGGGGAGCAGTACTTC. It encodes CASSLGLAGEGEQYF. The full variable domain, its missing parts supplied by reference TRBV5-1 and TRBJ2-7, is KAGVTQTPRYLIKTRGQQVTLSCSPISGHRSVSWYQQTPGQGLQFLFEYFSETQRNKGNFPGRFSGRQFSNSRSEMNVSTLELGDSALYLCASSLGLAGEGEQYFGPGTRLTVT.

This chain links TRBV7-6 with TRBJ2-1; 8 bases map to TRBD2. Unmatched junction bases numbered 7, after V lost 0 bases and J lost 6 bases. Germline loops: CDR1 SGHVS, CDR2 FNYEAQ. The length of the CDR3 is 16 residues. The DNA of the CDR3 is TGTGCCAGCAGCTTAGCCCGGGGCGGGGGGCGCAATGAGCAGTTCTTC. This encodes CASSLARGGGRNEQFF. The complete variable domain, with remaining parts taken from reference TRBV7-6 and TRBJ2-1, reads GAGVSQSPRYKVTKRGQDVALRCDPISGHVSLYWYRQALGQGPEFLTYFNYEAQQDKSGLPNDRFSAERPEGSISTLTIQRTEQRDSAMYRCASSLARGGGRNEQFFGPGTRLTVL.

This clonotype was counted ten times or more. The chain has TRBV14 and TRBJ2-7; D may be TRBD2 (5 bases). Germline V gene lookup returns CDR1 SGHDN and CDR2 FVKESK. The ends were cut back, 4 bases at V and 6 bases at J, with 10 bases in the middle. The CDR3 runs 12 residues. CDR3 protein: CASSRVGGEQYF. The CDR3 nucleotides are TGTGCCAGCAGCCGAGTAGGAGGCGAGCAGTACTTC. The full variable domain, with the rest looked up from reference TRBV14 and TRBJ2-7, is EAGVTQFPSHSVIEKGQTVTLRCDPISGHDNLYWYRRVMGKEIKFLLHFVKESKQDESGMPNNRFLAERTGGTYSTLKVQPAELEDSGVYFCASSRVGGEQYFGPGTRLTVT.

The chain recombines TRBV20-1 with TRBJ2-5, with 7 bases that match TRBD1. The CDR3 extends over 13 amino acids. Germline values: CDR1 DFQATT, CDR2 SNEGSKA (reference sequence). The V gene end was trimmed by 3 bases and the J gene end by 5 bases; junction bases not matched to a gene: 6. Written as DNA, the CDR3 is TGCAGTGCTAGTACAGGGGCAGGGGAGACCCAGTACTTC. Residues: CSASTGAGETQYF.

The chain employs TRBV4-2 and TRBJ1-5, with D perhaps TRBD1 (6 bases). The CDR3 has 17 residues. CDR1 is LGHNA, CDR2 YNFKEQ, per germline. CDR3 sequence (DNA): TGTGCGCGAAACGGGGAAGGGGGGGATATGAGCAATCAGCCCCAGCATTTT. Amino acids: CARNGEGGDMSNQPQHF.

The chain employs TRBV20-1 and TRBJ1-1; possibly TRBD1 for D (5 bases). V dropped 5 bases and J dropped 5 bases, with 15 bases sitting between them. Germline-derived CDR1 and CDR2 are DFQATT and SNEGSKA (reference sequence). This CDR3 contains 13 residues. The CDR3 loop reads CSASRQWGTEAFF. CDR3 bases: TGCAGTGCTTCCAGACAGTGGGGGACTGAAGCTTTCTTT.

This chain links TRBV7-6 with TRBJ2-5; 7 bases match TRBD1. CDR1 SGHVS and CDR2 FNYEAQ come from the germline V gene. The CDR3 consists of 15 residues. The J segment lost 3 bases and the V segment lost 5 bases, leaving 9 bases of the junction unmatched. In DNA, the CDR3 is TGTGCCAGCAGCCCCTACTTAGACAGGGAAGAGACCCAGTACTTC. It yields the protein CASSPYLDREETQYF.

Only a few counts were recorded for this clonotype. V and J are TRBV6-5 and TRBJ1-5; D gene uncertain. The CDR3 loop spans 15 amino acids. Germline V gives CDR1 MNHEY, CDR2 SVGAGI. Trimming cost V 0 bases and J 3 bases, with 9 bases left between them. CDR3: CASSYSIGPNQPQHF. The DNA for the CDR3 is TGTGCCAGCAGTTACTCCATCGGTCCCAATCAGCCCCAGCATTTT.

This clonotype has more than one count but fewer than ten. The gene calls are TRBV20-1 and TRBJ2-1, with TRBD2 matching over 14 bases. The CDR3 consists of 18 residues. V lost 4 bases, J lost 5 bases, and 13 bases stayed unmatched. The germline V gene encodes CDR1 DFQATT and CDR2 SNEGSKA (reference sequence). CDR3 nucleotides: TGCAGTGCTATCCCGGGACTAGCGGGAGTTGGGCTTGACAATGAGCAGTTCTTC. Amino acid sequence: CSAIPGLAGVGLDNEQFF.

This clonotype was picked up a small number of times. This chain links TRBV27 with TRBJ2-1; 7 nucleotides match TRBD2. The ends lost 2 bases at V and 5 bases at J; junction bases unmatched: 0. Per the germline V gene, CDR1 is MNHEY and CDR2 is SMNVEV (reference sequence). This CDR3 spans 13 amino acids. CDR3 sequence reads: CASSLSGDNEQFF. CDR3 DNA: TGTGCCAGCAGTTTAAGCGGGGACAATGAGCAGTTCTTC.

CDR3: CATASDTTNTGELFF. DNA for the CDR3: TGTGCCACCGCATCCGACACAACAAACACCGGGGAGCTGTTTTTT. J is TRBJ2-2 and V is TRBV19; D gene unclear. Trimming pared 10 bases from V and 2 bases from J, leaving 17 bases between. This CDR3 is 15 amino acids long. The germline V gene has CDR1 LNHDA and CDR2 SQIVND (reference sequence).

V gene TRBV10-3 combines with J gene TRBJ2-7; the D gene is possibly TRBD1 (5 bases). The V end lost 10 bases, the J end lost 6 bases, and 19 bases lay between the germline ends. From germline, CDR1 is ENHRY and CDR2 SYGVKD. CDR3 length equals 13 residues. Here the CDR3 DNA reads TGTGCCACGATGCCCCCAGGGTATAGCGAGCAGTACTTC. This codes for CATMPPGYSEQYF.

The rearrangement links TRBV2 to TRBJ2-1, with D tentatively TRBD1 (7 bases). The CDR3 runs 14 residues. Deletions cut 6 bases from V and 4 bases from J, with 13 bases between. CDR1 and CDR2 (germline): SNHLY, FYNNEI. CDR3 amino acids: CASRRQGGYNEQFF. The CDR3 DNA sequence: TGTGCCAGCAGACGACAGGGAGGTTACAATGAGCAGTTCTTC.

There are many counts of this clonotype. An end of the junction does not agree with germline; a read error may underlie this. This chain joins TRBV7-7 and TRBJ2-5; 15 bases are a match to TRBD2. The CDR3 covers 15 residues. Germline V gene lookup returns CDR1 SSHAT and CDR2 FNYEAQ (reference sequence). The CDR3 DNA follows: TGTGCTAGCAGCTTGGGACTAGCGGGGGGAGAGACCCAGTACTTC. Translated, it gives CASSLGLAGGETQYF.

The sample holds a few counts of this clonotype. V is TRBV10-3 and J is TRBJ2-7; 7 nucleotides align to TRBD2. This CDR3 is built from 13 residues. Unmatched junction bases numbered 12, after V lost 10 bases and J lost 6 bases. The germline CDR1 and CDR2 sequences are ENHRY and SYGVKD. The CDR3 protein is CASTSDQVGEQYF. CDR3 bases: TGTGCCAGTACTAGCGACCAGGTCGGCGAGCAGTACTTC.

CDR3 region: CSSSDGMNTEAFF. For the CDR3, the DNA is TGCAGCTCTTCGGACGGAATGAACACTGAAGCTTTCTTT. V usage is TRBV29-1 and J usage is TRBJ1-1; no definite D call. The CDR3 is 13 amino acids. V lost 8 bases to trimming and J lost 0 bases, with 13 bases between them. Germline V gene lookup returns CDR1 SQVTM and CDR2 ANQGSEA.

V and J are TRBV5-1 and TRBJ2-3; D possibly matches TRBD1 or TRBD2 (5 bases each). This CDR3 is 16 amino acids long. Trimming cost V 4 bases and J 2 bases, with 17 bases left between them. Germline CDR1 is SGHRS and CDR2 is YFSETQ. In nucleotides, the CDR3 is TGCGCCAGCAGCGAGGGAGAGGGGATCATCACAGATACGCAGTATTTT. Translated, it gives CASSEGEGIITDTQYF.

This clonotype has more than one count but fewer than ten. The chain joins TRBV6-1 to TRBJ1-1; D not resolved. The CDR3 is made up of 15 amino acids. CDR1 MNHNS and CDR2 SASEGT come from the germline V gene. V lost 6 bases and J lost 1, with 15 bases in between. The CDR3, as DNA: TGTGCCAGCAGGCCCCTCCTCAATGAGAACACTGAAGCTTTCTTT. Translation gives CASRPLLNENTEAFF.

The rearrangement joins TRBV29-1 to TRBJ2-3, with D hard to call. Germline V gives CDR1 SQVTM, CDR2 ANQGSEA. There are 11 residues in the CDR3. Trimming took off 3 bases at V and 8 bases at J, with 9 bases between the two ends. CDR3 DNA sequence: TGCAGCGTTGATGCCTTAGGTACGCAGTATTTT. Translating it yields CSVDALGTQYF.

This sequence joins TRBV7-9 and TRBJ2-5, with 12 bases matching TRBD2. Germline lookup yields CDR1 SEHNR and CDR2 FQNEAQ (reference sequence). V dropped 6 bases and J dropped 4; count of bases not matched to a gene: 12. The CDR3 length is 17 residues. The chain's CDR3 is CASSQGLAGTQIETQYF. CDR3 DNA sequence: TGTGCCAGCAGTCAAGGACTAGCGGGGACCCAGATAGAGACCCAGTACTTC.

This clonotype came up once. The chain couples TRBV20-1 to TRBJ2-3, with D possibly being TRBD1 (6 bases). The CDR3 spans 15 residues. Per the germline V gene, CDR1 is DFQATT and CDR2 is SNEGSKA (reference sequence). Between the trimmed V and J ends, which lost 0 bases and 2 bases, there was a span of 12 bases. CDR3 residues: CSARDTQGLTDTQYF. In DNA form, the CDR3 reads TGCAGTGCTAGAGATACACAGGGCCTCACAGATACGCAGTATTTT.

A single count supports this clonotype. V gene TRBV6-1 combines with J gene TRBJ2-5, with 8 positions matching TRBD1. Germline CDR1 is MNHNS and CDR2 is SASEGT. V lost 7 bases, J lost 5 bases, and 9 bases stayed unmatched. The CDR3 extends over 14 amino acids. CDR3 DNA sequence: TGTGCCAGCATGGACAGGGCGACATGGGAGACCCAGTACTTC. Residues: CASMDRATWETQYF.

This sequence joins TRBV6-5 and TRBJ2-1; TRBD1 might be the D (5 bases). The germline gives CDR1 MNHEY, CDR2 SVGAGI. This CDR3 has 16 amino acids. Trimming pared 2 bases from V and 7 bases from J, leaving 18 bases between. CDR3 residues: CASSYLRVRAANEQFF. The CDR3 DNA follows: TGTGCCAGCAGTTACCTCAGGGTCCGCGCCGCAAATGAGCAGTTCTTC.